A selection of T cell receptor beta chains follows, all from one sample in a study of blood T cell repertoires in COVID-19. Data came from immunoSEQ multiplex PCR; TCRdb stores just in-frame clones and leaves some out. The sample shows 130,000 to 150,000 clones, approximately 87% of them seen only once. The sequenced sample consisted of peripheral blood. Receptor source: a woman aged 45 to 65 with active or convalescent COVID-19. Each CDR3 is given with its conserved first and last residue. Fields, in order: clone size, J gene, D gene, V gene, CDR3 DNA, CDR3 protein. A D gene is named only where the DNA matches it firmly. The listing skips clone size in some rows; elsewhere it reads once, few, many or a size class.

abundance: -
j_gene: TRBJ2-1
d_gene: TRBD2
v_gene: TRBV11-2
CDR3nt: TGTGCCAGCAGCTCCCGGGGGGAGTCCTACAATGAGCAGTTCTTC
CDR3aa: CASSSRGESYNEQFF

abundance: -
j_gene: TRBJ2-5
d_gene: -
v_gene: TRBV5-1
CDR3nt: TGCGCCAGCAGCTTTCTTCCAGGGGTGAGGGGTCAAGAGACCCAGTACTTC
CDR3aa: CASSFLPGVRGQETQYF

abundance: -
j_gene: TRBJ2-7
d_gene: TRBD2
v_gene: TRBV6-5
CDR3nt: TGTGCCAGCTACGCGGGGGGGCCCTACGAGCAGTACTTC
CDR3aa: CASYAGGPYEQYF

abundance: -
j_gene: TRBJ2-3
d_gene: TRBD2
v_gene: TRBV9
CDR3nt: TGTGCCAGCAGCTCCGGGACTAGCGGGGGGAATATAATTGCAGATACGCAGTATTTT
CDR3aa: CASSSGTSGGNIIADTQYF

abundance: -
j_gene: TRBJ2-5
d_gene: TRBD2
v_gene: TRBV18
CDR3nt: TGTGCCAGCTCACCCGGACTAGCGGAGACCCAGTACTTC
CDR3aa: CASSPGLAETQYF

abundance: -
j_gene: TRBJ1-1
d_gene: -
v_gene: TRBV28
CDR3nt: TGTGCCAGCAGTGGGGCGGGTTCAGGGGCGAACACTGAAGCTTTCTTT
CDR3aa: CASSGAGSGANTEAFF

abundance: -
j_gene: TRBJ1-1
d_gene: TRBD1
v_gene: TRBV30
CDR3nt: TGTGCCTGGAGTATTCCGCGGACAGGGGGAGGCCCTGAAGCTTTCTTT
CDR3aa: CAWSIPRTGGGPEAFF

abundance: -
j_gene: TRBJ1-3
d_gene: -
v_gene: TRBV30
CDR3nt: TGTGCCTGGAGGAGGCAGGGTGGAAACACCATATATTTT
CDR3aa: CAWRRQGGNTIYF

abundance: -
j_gene: TRBJ2-7
d_gene: -
v_gene: TRBV19
CDR3nt: TGTGCCAGTAGCCAAACCTTCTACTACGAGCAGTACTTC
CDR3aa: CASSQTFYYEQYF

abundance: -
j_gene: TRBJ1-2
d_gene: -
v_gene: TRBV7-3
CDR3nt: TGTGCCAGCAGCTTAACGTCAGGGGAACCCCTTAACTATGGCTACACCTTC
CDR3aa: CASSLTSGEPLNYGYTF

abundance: -
j_gene: TRBJ1-1
d_gene: TRBD1
v_gene: TRBV12-5
CDR3nt: TGTGCTAGTGGTTTGTTGCCGCCCAGACAGGGGCAGAACACTGAAGCTTTCTTT
CDR3aa: CASGLLPPRQGQNTEAFF

abundance: -
j_gene: TRBJ2-3
d_gene: TRBD2
v_gene: TRBV5-1
CDR3nt: TGCGCCAGCAGCTTGACCGGGACTAAGGCCACAGATACGCAGTATTTT
CDR3aa: CASSLTGTKATDTQYF

abundance: -
j_gene: TRBJ2-1
d_gene: TRBD2
v_gene: TRBV3-1/TRBV3-2
CDR3nt: TGTGCCAGCAGTGTCGGGACTAGCGACTACAATGAGCAGTTCTTC
CDR3aa: CASSVGTSDYNEQFF

abundance: -
j_gene: TRBJ1-1
d_gene: TRBD1
v_gene: TRBV5-1
CDR3nt: TGCGCCAGCAGCTTGACAAGGACAGGGAATACTGAAGCTTTCTTT
CDR3aa: CASSLTRTGNTEAFF

abundance: once
j_gene: TRBJ2-3
d_gene: -
v_gene: TRBV19
CDR3nt: TGTGCCAGTAGTATTGGTGGTGGAGGGACCTTTAGCACAGATACGCAGTATTTT
CDR3aa: CASSIGGGGTFSTDTQYF

abundance: few
j_gene: TRBJ2-2
d_gene: -
v_gene: TRBV7-9
CDR3nt: TGTGCCAGCAGCTTAGTAGGAGGGGCGAACACCGGGGAGCTGTTTTTT
CDR3aa: CASSLVGGANTGELFF

abundance: -
j_gene: TRBJ2-5
d_gene: TRBD2
v_gene: TRBV7-2
CDR3nt: TGTGCCAGCAGCCCTCAGCGGGGCCAAGAGACCCAGTACTTC
CDR3aa: CASSPQRGQETQYF

abundance: -
j_gene: TRBJ1-2
d_gene: -
v_gene: TRBV28
CDR3nt: TGTGCCAGCAGCCCTAGTTCATCCACGGGCAGGGCCTATGGCTACACCTTC
CDR3aa: CASSPSSSTGRAYGYTF

abundance: -
j_gene: TRBJ1-1
d_gene: TRBD1
v_gene: TRBV6-5
CDR3nt: TGTGCCACCCGAGGCTACAGGGGCACAGCAGCTTTCTTT
CDR3aa: CATRGYRGTAAFF

abundance: once
j_gene: TRBJ1-2
d_gene: -
v_gene: TRBV6-5
CDR3nt: TGTGCCAGCAGCTGGGGAGGGGGATATGGCTACACCTTC
CDR3aa: CASSWGGGYGYTF

abundance: -
j_gene: TRBJ2-1
d_gene: TRBD2
v_gene: TRBV28
CDR3nt: TGTGCCAGCAGTTCCACTAGCGGGAGAGTAAATGAGCAGTTCTTC
CDR3aa: CASSSTSGRVNEQFF

abundance: -
j_gene: TRBJ2-3
d_gene: TRBD2
v_gene: TRBV27
CDR3nt: TGTGCCAGCAGTTTTAGGGGCTCTGCTAGCGGGAGATTGGCAGATACGCAGTATTTT
CDR3aa: CASSFRGSASGRLADTQYF

abundance: -
j_gene: TRBJ1-4
d_gene: TRBD1
v_gene: TRBV28
CDR3nt: TGTGCCAGCAGTTTATTATGGACAGGAGGGGAAAAACTGTTTTTT
CDR3aa: CASSLLWTGGEKLFF

abundance: -
j_gene: TRBJ1-2
d_gene: TRBD1
v_gene: TRBV6-5
CDR3nt: TGTGCCAGCAGTTACGGGACAGCTAACTATGGCTACACCTTC
CDR3aa: CASSYGTANYGYTF

abundance: -
j_gene: TRBJ1-1
d_gene: -
v_gene: TRBV19
CDR3nt: TGTGCCAGTAGCCCCGGTTGGGCGCGGAACACTGAAGCTTTCTTT
CDR3aa: CASSPGWARNTEAFF

abundance: -
j_gene: TRBJ2-3
d_gene: TRBD2
v_gene: TRBV7-3
CDR3nt: TGTGCCAGCAGCTTAAACGGGAGGACTTCTTCCCTTACGCAGTATTTT
CDR3aa: CASSLNGRTSSLTQYF

abundance: -
j_gene: TRBJ1-1
d_gene: -
v_gene: TRBV7-9
CDR3nt: TGTGCCAGCAGCTTACGGGACACTGAAGCTTTCTTT
CDR3aa: CASSLRDTEAFF

abundance: few
j_gene: TRBJ2-7
d_gene: TRBD2
v_gene: TRBV9
CDR3nt: TGTGCCAGCAGCCCTCTACTGCGGGGGGCCAACCACGAGCAGTACTTC
CDR3aa: CASSPLLRGANHEQYF

abundance: -
j_gene: TRBJ1-1
d_gene: TRBD1
v_gene: TRBV7-2
CDR3nt: TGTGCCAGCAGCTTAAGACAGGGGAACACTGAAGCTTTCTTT
CDR3aa: CASSLRQGNTEAFF

abundance: -
j_gene: TRBJ2-7
d_gene: TRBD2
v_gene: TRBV14
CDR3nt: TGTGCCAGCAGCCAACTCGGGGGGGTTACCTACGAGCAGTACTTC
CDR3aa: CASSQLGGVTYEQYF

abundance: -
j_gene: TRBJ1-6
d_gene: -
v_gene: TRBV9
CDR3nt: TGTGCCAGCAGCGTAGACCCCGGGAATTCACCCCTCCACTTT
CDR3aa: CASSVDPGNSPLHF

abundance: once
j_gene: TRBJ1-1
d_gene: TRBD1
v_gene: TRBV20-1
CDR3nt: TGCAGTGCTAGTGGGGTTACAGGGGGCCCCCGAGGAACTGAAGCTTTCTTT
CDR3aa: CSASGVTGGPRGTEAFF

abundance: -
j_gene: TRBJ2-3
d_gene: -
v_gene: TRBV15
CDR3nt: TGTGCCACCAGCAGAGATCAGGGGGGTACAGATACGCAGTATTTT
CDR3aa: CATSRDQGGTDTQYF

abundance: -
j_gene: TRBJ2-2
d_gene: TRBD1
v_gene: TRBV19
CDR3nt: TGTGCTTCTTCCGGGACAGGGAACACCGGGGAGCTGTTTTTT
CDR3aa: CASSGTGNTGELFF

abundance: -
j_gene: TRBJ1-2
d_gene: TRBD1
v_gene: TRBV7-2
CDR3nt: TGTGCCAGCAGCCCCCCAGGGACAGGTCGAAACTATGGCTACACCTTC
CDR3aa: CASSPPGTGRNYGYTF

abundance: -
j_gene: TRBJ2-2
d_gene: -
v_gene: TRBV19
CDR3nt: TGTGCCAGTAGTATCGTGTCAGGGGAATTTGGCACCGGGGAGCTGTTTTTT
CDR3aa: CASSIVSGEFGTGELFF

abundance: few
j_gene: TRBJ2-3
d_gene: TRBD2
v_gene: TRBV7-2
CDR3nt: TGTGCCAGCAGCCTGTTTAGCGGGAACACAGATACGCAGTATTTT
CDR3aa: CASSLFSGNTDTQYF

abundance: -
j_gene: TRBJ1-2
d_gene: TRBD1
v_gene: TRBV6-5
CDR3nt: TGTGCCAGCAGTTATAGGGGGGACAGGACCTATGGCTACACCTTC
CDR3aa: CASSYRGDRTYGYTF

abundance: -
j_gene: TRBJ2-7
d_gene: -
v_gene: TRBV5-1
CDR3nt: TGCGCCAGCGGCCCGGAGAACGACGAGCAGTACTTC
CDR3aa: CASGPENDEQYF

abundance: -
j_gene: TRBJ1-2
d_gene: -
v_gene: TRBV28
CDR3nt: TGTGCCAGCAGTGTAGATGGACATAGCTATGGCTACACCTTC
CDR3aa: CASSVDGHSYGYTF

abundance: -
j_gene: TRBJ2-5
d_gene: -
v_gene: TRBV9
CDR3nt: TGTGCCAGCAGCGTAGGTAGGAGCCAAGAGACCCAGTACTTC
CDR3aa: CASSVGRSQETQYF

abundance: -
j_gene: TRBJ1-2
d_gene: TRBD1
v_gene: TRBV9
CDR3nt: TGTGCCAGCAGCGTAGCTGGGGACAGGGGGCCTGACTATGGCTACACCTTC
CDR3aa: CASSVAGDRGPDYGYTF

abundance: -
j_gene: TRBJ1-5
d_gene: TRBD1
v_gene: TRBV27
CDR3nt: TGTGCCAGCAGTTTAGGGGACAGGGGTTCGGGGATGCATCAGCCCCAGCATTTT
CDR3aa: CASSLGDRGSGMHQPQHF